Presented here are 23 T cell receptor beta chains from one specimen sequenced in a study of T cell repertoires in cytomegalovirus infection. A single record per CDR3 protein comes from TCRdb applying MiXCR to the reads. The repertoire holds just under 500,000 distinct CDR3 sequences, with 33% as singletons. No antigen has been assigned to these receptors. The sample in question was cultured PBMCs, obtained from culture after CMV antigen stimulation. The receptor source for this set is a human donor in good health (CMV status not recorded). Some clones in this sample may be carry-over from other donors' samples.

The CDR3 DNA follows: TGTGCCAGCGCCCCAAGGTACGGCGACACAGATACGCAGTATTTT. Translating gives CASAPRYGDTDTQYF. The gene calls are TRBV7-9 and TRBJ2-3; D is ambiguous. Germline V gene data show CDR1 as SEHNR and CDR2 as FQNEAQ (reference sequence). V was cut by 8 bases and J by 2 bases, with 17 bases left in between. The CDR3 covers 15 residues.

About this clonotype itself: A read error may be the cause here, since a much bigger clone is one base away. The rearrangement links TRBV7-2 to TRBJ1-1, with a tentative D call TRBD1 (6 bases). The CDR3 has 14 amino acids. Germline-derived CDR1 and CDR2 are SGHTA and FQGNSA. The CDR3 region has the DNA TGTGCCAGCAGCCTACAGGGTTGGTCGACTGAAGGTTTCTTT. This sequence encodes CASSLQGWSTEGFF.

This clonotype came up a few times. The V gene is TRBV5-8, the J gene TRBJ1-6; unclear D gene. The CDR3 loop spans 11 amino acids. The V end was cut by 5 bases, the J end by 10 bases, with 7 bases between. CDR1 is SGHTS and CDR2 is YDEGEE in the germline V gene. For the CDR3, the DNA is TGTGCCAGCAGAGTAATCTCACCCCTCCACTTT. As protein: CASRVISPLHF.

This clonotype was counted a few times. This rearrangement joins TRBV7-6 to TRBJ2-7; D tentatively fits TRBD1 or TRBD2 (5 bases each). This CDR3 spans 13 amino acids. Germline V gene sequence: CDR1 SGHVS, CDR2 FNYEAQ. Between the trimmed V and J ends, which lost 4 bases and 0 bases, there was a span of 7 bases. In nucleotides, the CDR3 is TGTGCCAGCAGCTCGGGGACCTCCTACGAGCAGTACGTC. This encodes CASSSGTSYEQYV.

The V and J genes are TRBV6-6 and TRBJ2-1; D is uncertain. The CDR3 loop spans 14 amino acids. V was clipped by 0 bases and J by 7 bases, with 10 bases between them. CDR1 is MNHNY and CDR2 is SVGAGI in the germline V gene (reference sequence). CDR3 loop: CASSYSSLVNEQFF. As DNA, the CDR3 is TGTGCCAGCAGTTACTCGAGTTTGGTAAATGAGCAGTTCTTC.

The chain carries TRBV7-8 and TRBJ2-4, with 7 bases identical to TRBD2. Trimming at V came to 5 bases and at J to 0 bases, leaving 16 bases not matched to a gene. Germline V lookup: CDR1 SGHVS, CDR2 FQNEAQ. This CDR3 region has 19 residues. In DNA form, the CDR3 reads TGTGCCAGCAGCCCCAAGCGGGACTCCATTTCGCTAGCCAAAAACATTCAGTACTTC. It encodes CASSPKRDSISLAKNIQYF.

The chain recombines TRBV24-1 with TRBJ2-3; D not certain. CDR1 and CDR2 from the germline V gene are KGHDR and SFDVKD. The CDR3 runs to 15 residues. The V end lost 1 base, the J end lost 5 bases, and 12 bases lay between the germline ends. The DNA for the CDR3 is TGTGCCACCAGTGATTTAGGGCCTACGGGAGATACGCAGTATTTT. This gives the protein CATSDLGPTGDTQYF.

The chain is built from TRBV5-1 and TRBJ1-6; D unclear. CDR1 SGHRS and CDR2 YFSETQ come from the germline V gene. Trimming pared 0 bases from V and 5 bases from J, leaving 3 bases between. The CDR3 is made up of 13 amino acids. DNA of the CDR3: TGCGCCAGCAGCTTGGACGATAATTCACCCCTCCACTTT. This sequence encodes CASSLDDNSPLHF.

The chain has TRBV4-1 and TRBJ1-1; D uncertain. With 0 bases removed from V and 1 base from J, the gap between germline ends came to 6 bases. The germline CDR1 and CDR2 sequences are MGHRA and YSYEKL. CDR3 size: 14 residues. The CDR3 bases are TGCGCCAGCAGCCAAGATCCGGAGAACACTGAAGCTTTCTTT. Amino acid sequence: CASSQDPENTEAFF.

To note about this clonotype: The junction departs from germline at one end; a sequencing error may be responsible. V and J are TRBV7-3 and TRBJ1-1; 8 bases are a match to TRBD1. Germline V gene lookup returns CDR1 SGHTA and CDR2 FQGTGA. The CDR3 is 14 amino acids. CDR3 in amino acids: CANSLQGGGTEAFF. CDR3 sequence (DNA): TGTGCCAACAGCTTACAGGGGGGAGGCACTGAAGCTTTCTTT.

This clonotype was detected a few times. The chain links TRBV6-5 to TRBJ1-1, with D unclear. CDR3 length equals 12 residues. From germline, CDR1 is MNHEY and CDR2 SVGAGI. The V gene lost 6 bases and the J gene lost 1 base, with 6 bases spanning the gap. CDR3 amino acids: CASRRRNTEAFF. The DNA of the CDR3 is TGTGCCAGCAGGCGGAGGAACACTGAAGCTTTCTTT.

This clonotype was observed many times. The gene calls are TRBV28 and TRBJ1-2, with 9 nucleotides matching TRBD1. J was trimmed by 6 bases and V by 2 bases; bases with no gene match: 10. The length of the CDR3 is 16 residues. Looked up from germline, CDR1 is MDHEN and CDR2 is SYDVKM. The CDR3 DNA reads as TGTGCCAGCAGTTTACACCGACAGGGGGAATGGGATGGCTACACCTTC. Translating gives CASSLHRQGEWDGYTF.

This clonotype was seen at least ten times. The chain has TRBV7-2 and TRBJ1-3; perhaps TRBD1 as D (6 bases). The CDR3 is 14 amino acids. From germline, CDR1 is SGHTA and CDR2 FQGNSA. The V end was cut by 1 base, the J end by 9 bases, with 13 bases between. The CDR3 protein is CASSLGPGESTIYF. The CDR3 DNA reads as TGTGCCAGCAGCTTAGGTCCAGGGGAGAGCACCATATATTTT.

This clonotype has at least ten counts. This chain uses TRBV7-2 with TRBJ1-5; D unresolved. From germline, CDR1 is SGHTA and CDR2 FQGNSA. V was clipped by 6 bases and J by 3 bases, with 6 bases between them. CDR3 length equals 12 residues. The CDR3 spells CASSRYNQPQHF. In DNA, the CDR3 is TGTGCCAGCAGTCGTTACAATCAGCCCCAGCATTTT. Full variable domain (outside the CDR3, taken from reference TRBV7-2 and TRBJ1-5): GAGVSQSPSNKVTEKGKDVELRCDPISGHTALYWYRQSLGQGLEFLIYFQGNSAPDKSGLPSDRFSAERTGGSVSTLTIQRTQQEDSAVYLCASSRYNQPQHFGDGTRLSIL.

This clonotype has just a few counts. The V call is TRBV28, the J call TRBJ2-7, with TRBD2 matching over 8 bases. J lost 4 bases, V lost 5 bases, and 4 bases had no gene match. This CDR3 is built from 13 residues. The germline gives CDR1 MDHEN, CDR2 SYDVKM. The CDR3 coding sequence is TGTGCCAGCAGTCCTAGCGGGCATTACGAGCAGTACTTC. As protein: CASSPSGHYEQYF.

V usage is TRBV24-1 and J usage is TRBJ1-6, with D tentatively TRBD1 (5 bases). The CDR3 contains 16 residues. The germline V gene encodes CDR1 KGHDR and CDR2 SFDVKD. V lost 3 bases, J lost 8 bases, and 16 bases lay in between. DNA of the CDR3: TGTGCCACCAGTGATACCCGTTCGGGACGGGATTCACCCCTCCACTTT. Translation: CATSDTRSGRDSPLHF.

The chain links TRBV11-2 to TRBJ2-3; TRBD1 is a possible D gene (6 bases). This CDR3 has 15 residues. CDR1 is SGHAT and CDR2 is FQNNGV in the germline V gene. Trimming took 2 bases from V and 8 from J, leaving 17 bases between them. CDR3: CASSLYRERGSTQYF. The DNA of the CDR3 is TGTGCCAGCAGCTTATACAGGGAGCGAGGGAGTACGCAGTATTTT. The complete variable domain, with remaining parts taken from reference TRBV11-2 and TRBJ2-3, reads EAGVAQSPRYKIIEKRQSVAFWCNPISGHATLYWYQQILGQGPKLLIQFQNNGVVDDSQLPKDRFSAERLKGVDSTLKIQPAKLEDSAVYLCASSLYRERGSTQYFGPGTRLTVL.

This clonotype was seen a few times. The chain is built from TRBV25-1 and TRBJ1-2; the D gene is possibly TRBD1 (6 bases). Germline-derived CDR1 and CDR2 are MGHDK and SYGVNS. With 6 bases removed from V and 8 bases from J, the gap between germline ends came to 16 bases. This CDR3 region has 13 residues. For the CDR3, the DNA is TGTGCCAGCAGGGCCCCAGGGGTACGAGGCTACACCTTC. Protein product: CASRAPGVRGYTF.

The chain uses TRBV4-1 and TRBJ1-1; no clear D gene. The V end lost 0 bases, the J end lost 0 bases, and 8 bases lay between the germline ends. The CDR3 runs 15 residues. Germline-derived CDR1 and CDR2 are MGHRA and YSYEKL. CDR3 protein: CASSQDLGMNTEAFF. The CDR3 bases are TGCGCCAGCAGCCAAGATTTAGGGATGAACACTGAAGCTTTCTTT.

The chain employs TRBV12-3 or TRBV12-4 and TRBJ2-5; D gene uncertain. Trimming pared 0 bases from V and 4 bases from J, leaving 12 bases between. The CDR3 is 15 residues long. The CDR3 region is CASSLADFQLETQYF. As DNA, the CDR3 is TGTGCCAGCAGTTTAGCCGACTTTCAATTAGAGACCCAGTACTTC.

This clonotype was seen a handful of times. The rearrangement joins TRBV7-2 to TRBJ2-7; D is ambiguous. Germline assignment: CDR1 SGHTA and CDR2 FQGNSA. This CDR3 spans 14 amino acids. V was shortened by 6 bases and J by 0 bases, with 12 bases between the two germline ends. CDR3 bases: TGTGCCAGCAGTTCACGTAGGCACTCCTACGAGCAGTACTTC. This translates into CASSSRRHSYEQYF. Variable domain in full (rest from reference TRBV7-2 and TRBJ2-7): GAGVSQSPSNKVTEKGKDVELRCDPISGHTALYWYRQSLGQGLEFLIYFQGNSAPDKSGLPSDRFSAERTGGSVSTLTIQRTQQEDSAVYLCASSSRRHSYEQYFGPGTRLTVT.

This clonotype occurred many times. The V and J genes are TRBV7-2 and TRBJ2-3; weak D call: TRBD1 (5 bases). CDR1 and CDR2 from the germline V gene are SGHTA and FQGNSA. V was pared by 4 bases and J by 0 bases, with 14 bases between. This CDR3 has 16 amino acids. CDR3 loop: CASSWDDRFSTDTQYF. CDR3 DNA: TGTGCCAGCAGCTGGGATGACAGATTCAGCACAGATACGCAGTATTTT.

This clonotype has just a few counts. The rearrangement uses TRBV18 and TRBJ1-1, with D possibly being TRBD1 (5 bases). V lost 3 bases to trimming and J lost 4 bases, with 15 bases between them. The CDR3 is 15 residues long. Per the germline V gene, CDR1 is KGHSH and CDR2 is LQKENI. Written as DNA, the CDR3 is TGTGCCAGCTCACCCGGACGGCAGGGCGGCACTGAAGCTTTCTTT. Its translation: CASSPGRQGGTEAFF. Full variable domain (outside the CDR3, taken from reference TRBV18 and TRBJ1-1): NAGVMQNPRHLVRRRGQEARLRCSPMKGHSHVYWYRQLPEEGLKFMVYLQKENIIDESGMPKERFSAEFPKEGPSILRIQQVVRGDSAAYFCASSPGRQGGTEAFFGQGTRLTVV.